Below are 6 T cell receptor beta chains sequenced from a single sample in a study of T cells in Graves' hyperthyroidism and ophthalmopathy. Using RNA transcripts as the source, TCR beta CDR3 regions were amplified. Primed by the HTBI set, a first-round RT-PCR was run on the TCR CDR3. TCRdb passed the multiplex PCR reads through MiXCR, listing each CDR3 protein once. The data contain 310,000 or so distinct CDR3 sequences, about a sixth of them singletons. The sequenced sample consisted of blood. These receptors all stem from a woman aged 60 to 75 with Graves' ophthalmopathy.

This clonotype turned up a few times. A much larger clone differs from this one at a single base, so this may be a read error. The CDR3 bases are TGTGCCAGCAGCTTAGGCTCCTATCCAGGGTCCCATAGCTACACCTTC. It is translated as CASSLGSYPGSHSYTF. The chain links TRBV7-2 to TRBJ1-2, with a tentative D call TRBD1 (5 bases). Germline V gene lookup returns CDR1 SGHTA and CDR2 FQGNSA. The V end was cut by 1 base, the J end by 9 bases, with 21 bases between. The CDR3 spans 16 residues.

This clonotype was detected many times. The chain joins TRBV20-1 to TRBJ1-5; D perhaps matches TRBD1 (6 bases). The CDR3 covers 16 residues. The germline CDR1 and CDR2 sequences are DFQATT and SNEGSKA (reference sequence). Trimming cost V 1 base and J 6 bases, with 19 bases left between them. The CDR3 reads CSARGTLGGATQPQHF. CDR3 in DNA: TGCAGTGCTAGAGGCACCCTTGGGGGGGCAACTCAGCCCCAGCATTTT.

The V call is TRBV20-1, the J call TRBJ2-2; D is uncertain. V was cut by 6 bases and J by 3 bases, with 14 bases left in between. The CDR3 sequence is 14 residues long. Germline CDR1 and CDR2: DFQATT and SNEGSKA (reference sequence). CDR3 DNA sequence: TGCAGTGCCTCTCGAGGTCTTGACACCGGGGAGCTGTTTTTT. Translation: CSASRGLDTGELFF.

The sample holds many counts of this clonotype. The rearrangement uses TRBV20-1 and TRBJ2-1; the match to TRBD2 covers 10 bases. Germline assignment: CDR1 DFQATT and CDR2 SNEGSKA (reference sequence). V gave up 7 bases and J gave up 5 bases; unmatched junction bases: 8. The length of the CDR3 is 14 residues. The DNA for the CDR3 is TGCAGTGTTACCGGGACTAGCGCTAACAATGAGCAGTTCTTC. Its translation: CSVTGTSANNEQFF.

The V and J genes are TRBV20-1 and TRBJ1-1; D not certain. The germline V gene encodes CDR1 DFQATT and CDR2 SNEGSKA (reference sequence). V gave up 6 bases and J gave up 2 bases, with 10 bases separating them. CDR3 length: 12 residues. CDR3 in DNA: TGCAGTGCCCACCACGTCAACACTGAAGCTTTCTTT. As protein: CSAHHVNTEAFF.

This clonotype has ten or more counts. V is TRBV6-1 and J is TRBJ1-6, with 7 bases identical to TRBD1. The germline V gene encodes CDR1 MNHNS and CDR2 SASEGT. J was trimmed by 8 bases and V by 4 bases; bases with no gene match: 8. This CDR3 contains 15 residues. The CDR3 region has the DNA TGTGCCAGCAGTGGAATCGGGACAGCTGATTCACCCCTCCACTTT. The encoded protein is CASSGIGTADSPLHF.